The present T cell receptor beta chain was sequenced within a study of vaccination and CD4 T cells after COVID-19. General study findings and limits: Looking at convalescent patients, 304 of their 307 vaccine-specific clones were spike mono-reactive.

Documented treatment: approximately nine-day PBMC culture with coronavirus spike peptide pools or control peptides (ViraFEST assay). Concerning this clonotype: The target antigen is unknown.

CDR3 length: 14 residues. CDR1 SGHTA and CDR2 FQGTGA come from the germline V gene. The ends lost 0 bases at V and 6 bases at J; junction bases unmatched: 4. Sequencing of cultured CD4+ T cell DNA used the Oncomine TCR Beta short-read assay. A single record per CDR3 protein comes from TCRdb applying MiXCR to the PCR reads. The sample has under 25,000 distinct CDR3 sequences, 60% seen once. The gene calls are TRBV7-3 and TRBJ1-2; 7 bases map to TRBD1. The clonotype comes from a human donor who received a COVID-19 vaccine. This specimen was CD4+ T cells from blood, cultured in vitro, taken after SARS-CoV-2 vaccination. CDR3 region: CASSLTLTGNGYTF. The CDR3 nucleotides are TGTGCCAGCAGCTTAACGCTGACAGGGAATGGCTACACCTTC.